These 27 T cell receptor beta chains share one sample of origin, sequenced in a study of cytomegalovirus exposure and HLA in healthy donors. In the PCR, 60 Vbeta and 13 Jbeta primers were used. Repertoires were generated with immunoSEQ multiplex PCR, while TCRdb's copy carries only in-frame clones and drops some. The sample has some 200,000 clones, roughly 68% seen once; the top ten hold 2% to 3%. The specimen sequenced was PBMCs. These receptors were obtained from a man aged 35 to 55 in good health and CMV-seropositive.

The CDR3 is CATSRAGGGPSYNEQFF. CDR3 DNA sequence: TGTGCCACCAGCAGAGCCGGGGGGGGGCCCTCCTACAATGAGCAGTTCTTC. The genes are TRBV15 and TRBJ2-1, with TRBD2 matching over 8 bases. The ends lost 1 base at V and 0 bases at J; junction bases unmatched: 5. Per the germline V gene, CDR1 is LNHNV and CDR2 is YYDKDF (reference sequence). This CDR3 is 17 amino acids long.

V usage is TRBV7-8 and J usage is TRBJ2-7; a possible D gene is TRBD2 (5 bases). From germline, CDR1 is SGHVS and CDR2 FQNEAQ. With 0 bases removed from V and 11 bases from J, the gap between germline ends came to 20 bases. This CDR3 region has 15 residues. This chain's CDR3 is CASSLASGSRRQEYF. CDR3 bases: TGTGCCAGCAGCTTAGCTTCGGGGTCCCGCCGGCAAGAGTACTTC.

The gene calls are TRBV5-4 and TRBJ2-7; 8 bases agree with TRBD1. V trimming: 3 bases; J trimming: 5 bases; junction bases outside the gene matches: 7. This CDR3 has 14 amino acids. Germline CDR1 and CDR2: SGHNT and YYREEE (reference sequence). CDR3 sequence (DNA): TGTGCCAGCAGCTCCCTGGACAGGGCCCACGAGCAGTACTTC. It specifies CASSSLDRAHEQYF. Based on the CDR3 plus reference TRBV5-4 and TRBJ2-7, the full variable domain is ETGVTQSPTHLIKTRGQQVTLRCSSQSGHNTVSWYQQALGQGPQFIFQYYREEENGRGNFPPRFSGLQFPNYSSELNVNALELDDSALYLCASSSLDRAHEQYFGPGTRLTVT.

This chain uses TRBV7-3 with TRBJ2-7; a possible D gene is TRBD2 (5 bases). The CDR3 is 14 amino acids. Looked up from germline, CDR1 is SGHTA and CDR2 is FQGTGA. V lost 2 bases and J 1 base, leaving 9 bases between the germline ends. The CDR3 is CASSLAGESYEQYF. For the CDR3, the DNA is TGTGCCAGCAGCTTAGCCGGGGAGTCCTACGAGCAGTACTTC.

This clone has only a few counts. The V call is TRBV5-4, the J call TRBJ2-1; TRBD2 aligns across 16 bases. This CDR3 region has 15 residues. The germline gives CDR1 SGHNT, CDR2 YYREEE (reference sequence). The trim removed 4 bases at V and 10 bases at J, leaving 5 bases unmatched. CDR3 residues: CASSGTSGGAGEQFF. Here the CDR3 DNA reads TGTGCCAGCAGCGGGACTAGCGGGGGGGCAGGGGAGCAGTTCTTC.

The chain is built from TRBV5-1 and TRBJ2-7; a possible D gene is TRBD1 (6 bases). Germline V gives CDR1 SGHRS, CDR2 YFSETQ. Deletions cut 4 bases from V and 4 bases from J, with 15 bases between. The CDR3 is 14 amino acids. Here the CDR3 reads CASSVSGQLYEQYF. The DNA for the CDR3 is TGCGCCAGCAGCGTGTCTGGACAGTTATACGAGCAGTACTTC.

The chain is built from TRBV4-1 and TRBJ1-5, with D tentatively TRBD1 (6 bases). V was pared by 2 bases and J by 2 bases, with 19 bases between. Germline V gene data show CDR1 as MGHRA and CDR2 as YSYEKL. CDR3 length equals 18 residues. CDR3 coding DNA: TGCGCCAGCAGCCAATGGGTTCCAGGGGCTCCGGGCAATCAGCCCCAGCATTTT. Translated: CASSQWVPGAPGNQPQHF.

J is TRBJ2-1 and V is TRBV10-2; 9 bases align to TRBD2. Germline lookup yields CDR1 WSHSY and CDR2 SAAADI. The CDR3 totals 13 residues. V dropped 4 bases and J dropped 9; count of bases not matched to a gene: 4. The CDR3 DNA reads as TGCGCCAGCAGTGGGACTAGCGAATTTGAGCAGTTCTTC. Its protein product is CASSGTSEFEQFF.

The chain carries TRBV11-2 and TRBJ2-1; 10 bases are shared with TRBD2. This CDR3 region has 15 residues. Per germline, CDR1 SGHAT and CDR2 FQNNGV. V lost 5 bases and J lost 2; bases outside the gene matches: 3. CDR3 nucleotide sequence: TGTGCCAGCAGCCTCCTAGCGGGAGCCTACAATGAGCAGTTCTTC. Encoded protein: CASSLLAGAYNEQFF.

This chain joins TRBV7-2 and TRBJ2-3; 14 nucleotides line up with TRBD2. Germline V gene sequence: CDR1 SGHTA, CDR2 FQGNSA. Trimming at V came to 6 bases and at J to 4 bases, leaving 6 bases not matched to a gene. The CDR3 runs 16 residues. CDR3 loop: CASSQTSGGAPDTQYF. The CDR3, as DNA: TGTGCCAGCAGTCAGACTAGCGGGGGGGCGCCAGATACGCAGTATTTT. Supplemented by reference TRBV7-2 and TRBJ2-3, the full variable domain reads GAGVSQSPSNKVTEKGKDVELRCDPISGHTALYWYRQSLGQGLEFLIYFQGNSAPDKSGLPSDRFSAERTGGSVSTLTIQRTQQEDSAVYLCASSQTSGGAPDTQYFGPGTRLTVL.

Details on this clone: This sample also contains other DNA sequences that code for the same CDR3. The V gene is TRBV5-1, the J gene TRBJ2-3; 14 bases are shared with TRBD2. This CDR3 contains 17 residues. The junction had 5 bases not matched to a gene; V was cut back by 4 bases and J by 1 base. Germline V CDR1 and CDR2: SGHRS, YFSETQ. The CDR3: CASSSGLAGGRTDTQYF. CDR3 nucleotide sequence: TGCGCCAGCAGCAGCGGACTAGCGGGGGGCCGCACAGATACGCAGTATTTT.

The genes are TRBV27 and TRBJ2-5, with D perhaps being TRBD1 or TRBD2 (5 bases each). The tail of the sequence fits TRBJ2-7 better, so the J call may be wrong. The CDR3 contains 13 residues. Germline lookup yields CDR1 MNHEY and CDR2 SMNVEV (reference sequence). CDR3 DNA sequence: TGTGCCAGCAGTTTATTTGGGGGCTACGAGCAGTACTTC. This gives the protein CASSLFGGYEQYF.

The chain links TRBV28 to TRBJ2-1; D is undetermined. In germline, CDR1 is MDHEN, CDR2 SYDVKM. V was cut by 6 bases and J by 10 bases, with 10 bases left in between. This CDR3 region has 11 residues. Here the CDR3 DNA reads TGTGCCAGCAGCCAACGCGGAGAGCAGTTCTTC. Translated, it gives CASSQRGEQFF.

The V call is TRBV29-1, the J call TRBJ1-1, with D unclear. Germline CDR1 and CDR2: SQVTM and ANQGSEA. The CDR3 covers 13 residues. The V end was cut by 0 bases, the J end by 5 bases, with 10 bases between. CDR3 DNA sequence: TGCAGCGTTGAAGATTCGGGGTTTACTGAAGCTTTCTTT. This sequence encodes CSVEDSGFTEAFF.

J is TRBJ2-1 and V is TRBV4-3, with D possibly TRBD2 on 6 matching bases. The germline V gene encodes CDR1 LGHNA and CDR2 YSLEER. This CDR3 is 16 amino acids long. Trimming cost V 0 bases and J 12 bases, with 21 bases left between them. CDR3: CASSQDDGGARVGQFF. CDR3 in DNA: TGCGCCAGCAGCCAAGATGATGGAGGGGCGCGAGTTGGGCAGTTCTTC.

The chain combines TRBV15 with TRBJ1-2; D is undetermined. The CDR3 consists of 13 residues. Trimming cost V 1 base and J 8 bases, with 11 bases left between them. Germline CDR1 is LNHNV and CDR2 is YYDKDF (reference sequence). This chain's CDR3 is CATSRGVGEGYTF. The CDR3 nucleotides read TGTGCCACCAGCAGAGGGGTCGGGGAAGGCTACACCTTC.

The chain joins TRBV18 to TRBJ2-2; 7 bases are a match to TRBD1. The ends lost 1 base at V and 0 bases at J; junction bases unmatched: 2. CDR3 length: 16 residues. Germline V gene lookup returns CDR1 KGHSH and CDR2 LQKENI. The CDR3 nucleotides are TGTGCCAGCTCACCACGGACAGGCCCGAACACCGGGGAGCTGTTTTTT. Residues: CASSPRTGPNTGELFF.

The chain couples TRBV5-1 to TRBJ1-1; no clear D. The CDR3 is 15 residues long. V gave up 5 bases and J gave up 1 base, with 15 bases separating them. Looked up from germline, CDR1 is SGHRS and CDR2 is YFSETQ. This CDR3 is CASSGALGSNTEAFF. As DNA, the CDR3 is TGCGCCAGCAGTGGAGCGTTGGGTTCGAACACTGAAGCTTTCTTT.

The table lists this clone with a few counts. The rearrangement uses TRBV9 and TRBJ1-1, with 8 bases aligning to TRBD1. The CDR3 runs 13 residues. V was pared by 0 bases and J by 8 bases, with 3 bases of the junction left unmatched. CDR1 is SGDLS and CDR2 is YYNGEE in the germline V gene. The CDR3 bases are TGTGCCAGCAGCGTAGTGCAGGGGGCGGAAGCTTTCTTT. It is translated as CASSVVQGAEAFF.

This clone was seen more than once but under ten times. The rearrangement uses TRBV6-5 and TRBJ2-3; 7 positions match TRBD2. CDR3 length equals 15 residues. The V gene's germline CDR1 is MNHEY and CDR2 SVGAGI. Trimming at V came to 0 bases and at J to 8 bases, leaving 8 bases not matched to a gene. The CDR3 here is CASSYSGLVHGTQYF. The CDR3 bases are TGTGCCAGCAGTTACTCCGGACTAGTCCATGGTACGCAGTATTTT.

This clone was seen only a few times. This rearrangement joins TRBV5-4 to TRBJ2-3; 9 nucleotides match TRBD2. Trimming cost V 5 bases and J 2 bases; bases outside gene matches: 6. This CDR3 contains 15 residues. Germline loops: CDR1 SGHNT, CDR2 YYREEE (reference sequence). CDR3 sequence reads: CASSGASGATDTQYF. In nucleotides, the CDR3 is TGTGCCAGCAGTGGGGCTAGCGGGGCCACAGATACGCAGTATTTT.

This chain joins TRBV10-3 and TRBJ1-4; D remains ambiguous. The CDR3 has 13 residues. V was clipped by 11 bases and J by 0 bases, with 10 bases between them. Looked up from germline, CDR1 is ENHRY and CDR2 is SYGVKD. CDR3 region: CASLRATNEKLFF. DNA for the CDR3: TGTGCCTCCCTGAGGGCAACTAATGAAAAACTGTTTTTT.

The rearrangement uses TRBV4-1 and TRBJ2-5; a possible D gene is TRBD2 (7 bases). The CDR3 is made up of 14 amino acids. V dropped 0 bases and J dropped 11 bases, with 16 bases sitting between them. CDR1 MGHRA and CDR2 YSYEKL come from the germline V gene. CDR3 sequence reads: CASSQDEGGQEQYF. CDR3 coding DNA: TGCGCCAGCAGCCAAGACGAGGGGGGGCAAGAGCAGTACTTC.

This chain uses TRBV6-6 with TRBJ2-6; 7 nucleotides align to TRBD2. The CDR3 has 15 amino acids. The V segment lost 6 bases and the J segment 4 bases; nucleotides outside the gene matches: 6. The germline V gene has CDR1 MNHNY and CDR2 SVGAGI (reference sequence). This chain's CDR3 is CASSQTSTGANVLTF. The DNA of the CDR3 is TGTGCCAGCAGCCAGACTAGCACCGGGGCCAACGTCCTGACTTTC.

The V gene is TRBV7-9, the J gene TRBJ1-2, with 8 bases lining up with TRBD1. Germline assignment: CDR1 SEHNR and CDR2 FQNEAQ (reference sequence). This CDR3 region has 15 residues. The V segment lost 4 bases and the J segment 4 bases; nucleotides outside the gene matches: 8. The DNA for the CDR3 is TGTGCCAGCAGCTATTCATCCGGGACAGGCTATGGCTACACCTTC. It translates to CASSYSSGTGYGYTF.

The chain uses TRBV21-1 and TRBJ1-1. TRBV21-1 has pseudogene status. The CDR3 is 10 residues long. In nucleotides, the CDR3 is TGTGCCAGCTGGAGGACTGAAGCTTTCTTT. This encodes CASWRTEAFF.

The rearrangement joins TRBV19 to TRBJ1-5, with D possibly matching TRBD1 (6 bases). The CDR3 length is 16 residues. Trimming left V 3 bases short and J 0 bases short, with 12 bases between. Germline CDR1 reads LNHDA; CDR2 reads SQIVND (reference sequence). In DNA, the CDR3 is TGTGCCAGTAGTATTAGGACAGTTAATAGCAATCAGCCCCAGCATTTT. Its protein is CASSIRTVNSNQPQHF.